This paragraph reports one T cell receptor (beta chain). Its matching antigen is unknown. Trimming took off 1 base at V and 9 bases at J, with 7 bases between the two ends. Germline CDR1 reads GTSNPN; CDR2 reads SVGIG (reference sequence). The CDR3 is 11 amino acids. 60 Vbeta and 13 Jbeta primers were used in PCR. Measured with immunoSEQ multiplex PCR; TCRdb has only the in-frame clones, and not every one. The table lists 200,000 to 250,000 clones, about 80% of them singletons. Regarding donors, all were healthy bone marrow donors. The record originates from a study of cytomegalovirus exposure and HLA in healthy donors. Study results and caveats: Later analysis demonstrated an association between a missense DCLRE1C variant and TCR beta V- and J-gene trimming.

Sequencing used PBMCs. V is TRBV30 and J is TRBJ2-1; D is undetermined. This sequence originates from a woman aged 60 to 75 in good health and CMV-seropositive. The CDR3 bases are TGTGCCTGGAGTGGAGCTCCTGAGCAGTTCTTC. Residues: CAWSGAPEQFF.